The present entry profiles one T cell receptor beta chain with its context. The data belong to a study of molecular identifiers for immune sequencing clone quantification. The germline V gene has CDR1 MNHEY and CDR2 SMNVEV (reference sequence). V lost 9 bases and J 6 bases, leaving 15 bases between the germline ends. The CDR3 length is 14 residues. MiXCR, run by TCRdb on the PCR reads, gives a single entry per CDR3 protein. The table lists approximately 590,000 distinct CDR3 sequences, 25% of them singletons, with 0.75% to 0.8% in the top ten. The source material was naive CD8+ T cells from blood, with Jurkat cell RNA spiked in. Stated subset: FACS-sorted CD8+CD4-CCR7+CD45RA+ naive T cells. The chain uses TRBV27 and TRBJ1-6; unclear D gene. The sequence derives from a human donor in good health. Some libraries in this study had Jurkat cell RNA spiked in. CDR3 in DNA: TGTGCCAGTTCGATGTCCCTCACTAATTCACCCCTCCACTTT. It is translated as CASSMSLTNSPLHF.